The sequence of this T cell receptor beta chain was determined in a study of T cells in Graves' hyperthyroidism and ophthalmopathy. Study findings and constraints: A model of 13 V-J features distinguished ophthalmopathy from stable hyperthyroidism. Ophthalmopathy prediction by the model preceded onset by a median 6.5 months.

Germline values: CDR1 SNHLY, CDR2 FYNNEI. The CDR3 spans 17 residues. J gave up 8 bases and V 8 bases, and 17 bases lay outside the gene matches. A remark on this clonotype: As yet, its antigen is unknown.

The authors took PBMCs from roughly 9.7 ml fresh peripheral blood. Template material for amplifying TCR beta CDR3 regions consisted of RNA transcripts. When the TCR CDR3 underwent first-round RT-PCR, the HTBI primer set was used. MiXCR, applied by TCRdb to the multiplex PCR reads, yields one record per CDR3 protein. The data show 480,000 or so distinct CDR3 sequences, with roughly 14% seen just once and 15% to 20% held by the top ten. The sample comprised blood. This chain uses TRBV2 with TRBJ2-1; 11 bases fit TRBD2. The receptor was isolated from a young woman with Graves' hyperthyroidism. This CDR3 is CASLERLAGGLLYEQFF. The DNA for the CDR3 is TGTGCCAGCTTGGAGAGGCTAGCGGGAGGCCTTTTATATGAGCAGTTCTTC.